This note documents a single T cell receptor beta chain sequence. Authors' analysis steps: Reference gene primer amplification yielded estimated nucleated cell counts. Assay: immunoSEQ multiplex PCR; the TCRdb copy retains only in-frame clones and omits some. That table supplies the V and J calls and clone size; D and trimming were determined from the DNA. The sample contains 210,000 or so clones, roughly nine tenths of which appear only once. Germline values: CDR1 MNHEY, CDR2 SVGAGI. The CDR3 is 13 amino acids. The V gene end was trimmed by 6 bases and the J gene end by 6 bases; junction bases not matched to a gene: 5. This entry belongs to a study of blood T cell repertoires in COVID-19.

This TCR was recovered from a woman between 45 and 60 years old in a cohort exposed to, infected with or recovered from COVID-19 (not recorded which). The chain joins TRBV6-5 to TRBJ2-7; 10 bases map to TRBD1. Input material: PBMCs or T cells enriched from blood (not recorded which). For the CDR3, the DNA is TGTGCCAGCAGACGACAGGGGGCCGGCGAGCAGTACTTC. Its translation: CASRRQGAGEQYF.